This T cell receptor (beta chain) was obtained from a study of blood T cell repertoires in COVID-19. As for the study in general: Italy, Spain and the United States were the sources of the convalescent and acute COVID-19 samples. Sample material is recorded as cDNA or gDNA derived from T cells, B-cell-depleted T cells, or PBMCs.

How the authors handled the data: Reference gene primers were amplified, and this amplification served to estimate nucleated cell counts. Only in-frame clones appear in the TCRdb table, and some are missing; sequencing was by immunoSEQ multiplex PCR. The DNA gave D and trimming, while V, J and clone size come from that table. The sample contains about 130,000 clones, 75% to 90% of which appear only once. V dropped 5 bases and J dropped 10; count of bases not matched to a gene: 2. The CDR3 spans 11 residues. Germline V lookup: CDR1 SNHLY, CDR2 FYNNEI. Sequenced: peripheral blood. The gene calls are TRBV2 and TRBJ2-1, with TRBD2 identical over 7 bases. The origin of this receptor is a human donor in a cohort sampled during active COVID-19. CDR3 bases: TGTGCCAGCAGTAGGGAGGGGGAGCAGTTCTTC. This gives the protein CASSREGEQFF.